This TCR beta chain was observed in a study of T-cell memory formation after mild COVID-19. Points from the study as a whole: Later expanders leaned CD4+, whereas clones that contracted between day 15 and 85 were balanced CD4/CD8.

Per the germline V gene, CDR1 is SGHKS and CDR2 is YYEKEE (reference sequence). This CDR3 has 15 amino acids. V lost 0 bases and J 4 bases, leaving 12 bases between the germline ends. TCRdb used MiXCR to reprocess the 5' RACE reads, holding one entry per CDR3 protein. The data hold around 100,000 distinct CDR3 sequences, with around 10% observed a single time. As regards this clonotype: Its antigen remains unknown.

The genes are TRBV5-5 and TRBJ2-3; tentative D call: TRBD2 (6 bases). This clonotype was sampled from a man younger than 30 who had mild COVID-19 (a few samples of this study predate the infection). Cell type and time point are not known. Material: PBMCs or a T cell subset sorted from them (not recorded which). The CDR3 spells CASSLVSGSADTQYF. The CDR3, as DNA: TGTGCCAGCAGCTTGGTCAGCGGGTCCGCAGATACGCAGTATTTT.